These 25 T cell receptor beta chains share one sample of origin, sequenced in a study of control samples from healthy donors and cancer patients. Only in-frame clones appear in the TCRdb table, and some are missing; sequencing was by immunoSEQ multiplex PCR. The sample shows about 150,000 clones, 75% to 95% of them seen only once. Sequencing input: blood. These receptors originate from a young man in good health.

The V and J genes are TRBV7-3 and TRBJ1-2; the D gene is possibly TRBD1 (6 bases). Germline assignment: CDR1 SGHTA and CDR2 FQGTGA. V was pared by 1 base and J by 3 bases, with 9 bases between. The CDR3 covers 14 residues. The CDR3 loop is CASSLIRTDYGYTF. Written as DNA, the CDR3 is TGTGCCAGCAGCTTAATCAGGACAGACTATGGCTACACCTTC.

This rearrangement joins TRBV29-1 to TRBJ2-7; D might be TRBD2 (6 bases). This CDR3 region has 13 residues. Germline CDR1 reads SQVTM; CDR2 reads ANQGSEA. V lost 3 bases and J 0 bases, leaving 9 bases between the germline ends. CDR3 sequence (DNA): TGCAGCGTTGAGCAGGGAGGCTCCTACGAGCAGTACTTC. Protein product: CSVEQGGSYEQYF.

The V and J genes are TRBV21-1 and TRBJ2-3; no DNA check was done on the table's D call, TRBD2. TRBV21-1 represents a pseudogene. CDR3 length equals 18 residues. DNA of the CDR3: TGTGCCAGCAGCAAAGGAAGACCAGCGGGCCATAGGACAGATACGCAGTATTTT. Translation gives CASSKGRPAGHRTDTQYF.

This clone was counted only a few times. The CDR3 DNA reads as TGTGCCACCAGTGATTTTCCCCGCGGGCCCTATGGCTACACCTTC. It codes for CATSDFPRGPYGYTF. The gene calls are TRBV24-1 and TRBJ1-2; the D is unclear. The CDR3 runs to 15 residues. V lost 1 base to trimming and J lost 4 bases, with 12 bases between them. Germline values: CDR1 KGHDR, CDR2 SFDVKD.

The CDR3 spells CATSDHRPGGTEAFF. CDR3 DNA: TGTGCCACCAGTGACCACAGGCCCGGGGGGACTGAAGCTTTCTTT. The rearrangement joins TRBV24-1 to TRBJ1-1; tentatively, D is TRBD1 (5 bases). The CDR3 contains 15 residues. V gave up 4 bases and J gave up 5 bases, with 16 bases separating them. Germline assignment: CDR1 KGHDR and CDR2 SFDVKD.

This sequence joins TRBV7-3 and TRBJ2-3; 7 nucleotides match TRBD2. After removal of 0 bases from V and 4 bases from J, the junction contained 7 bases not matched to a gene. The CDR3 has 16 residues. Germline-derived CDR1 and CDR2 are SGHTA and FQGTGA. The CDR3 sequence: CASSLTSLAVPDTQYF. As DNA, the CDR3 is TGTGCCAGCAGCTTAACCAGCCTAGCGGTCCCAGATACGCAGTATTTT.

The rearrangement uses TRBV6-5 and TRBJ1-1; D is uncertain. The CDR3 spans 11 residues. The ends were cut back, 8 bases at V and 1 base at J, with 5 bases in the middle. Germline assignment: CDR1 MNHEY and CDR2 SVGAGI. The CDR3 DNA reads TGTGCCAGCTTATCGAACACTGAAGCTTTCTTT. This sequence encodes CASLSNTEAFF.

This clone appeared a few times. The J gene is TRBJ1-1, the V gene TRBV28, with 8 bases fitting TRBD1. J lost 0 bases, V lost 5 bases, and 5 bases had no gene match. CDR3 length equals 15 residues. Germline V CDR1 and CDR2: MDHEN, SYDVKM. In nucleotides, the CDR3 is TGTGCCAGCAGTCGGCGGACAGGGATGAACACTGAAGCTTTCTTT. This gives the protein CASSRRTGMNTEAFF.

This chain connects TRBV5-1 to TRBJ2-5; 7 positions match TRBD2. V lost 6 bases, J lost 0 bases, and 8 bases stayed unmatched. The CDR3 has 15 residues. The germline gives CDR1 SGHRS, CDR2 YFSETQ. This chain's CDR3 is CASTSSRGYQETQYF. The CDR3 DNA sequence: TGCGCCAGCACCTCATCGCGGGGGTACCAAGAGACCCAGTACTTC.

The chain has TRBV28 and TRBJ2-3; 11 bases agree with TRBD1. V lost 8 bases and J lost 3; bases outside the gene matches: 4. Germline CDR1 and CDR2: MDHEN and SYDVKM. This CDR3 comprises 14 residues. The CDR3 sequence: CASVRDRGTDTQYF. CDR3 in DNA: TGTGCCAGCGTCCGGGACAGGGGGACAGATACGCAGTATTTT.

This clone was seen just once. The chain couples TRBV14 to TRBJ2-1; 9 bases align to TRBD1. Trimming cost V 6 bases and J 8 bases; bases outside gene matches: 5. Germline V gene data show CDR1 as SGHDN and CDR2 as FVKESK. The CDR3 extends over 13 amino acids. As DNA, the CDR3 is TGTGCCAGCAGACGGACAGGGGTGGATGAGCAGTTCTTC. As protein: CASRRTGVDEQFF.

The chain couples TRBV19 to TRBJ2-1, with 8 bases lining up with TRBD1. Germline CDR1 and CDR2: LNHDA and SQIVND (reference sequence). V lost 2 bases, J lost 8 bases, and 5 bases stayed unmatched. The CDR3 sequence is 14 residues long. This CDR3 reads CASSISDRVDEQFF. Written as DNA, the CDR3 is TGTGCCAGTAGTATATCGGACAGGGTCGATGAGCAGTTCTTC.

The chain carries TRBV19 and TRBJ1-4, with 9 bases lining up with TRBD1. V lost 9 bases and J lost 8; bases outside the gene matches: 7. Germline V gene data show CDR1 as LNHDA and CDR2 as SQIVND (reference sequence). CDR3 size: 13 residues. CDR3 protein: CASQTGGYEKLFF. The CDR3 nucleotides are TGTGCCAGCCAGACAGGGGGTTACGAAAAACTGTTTTTT.

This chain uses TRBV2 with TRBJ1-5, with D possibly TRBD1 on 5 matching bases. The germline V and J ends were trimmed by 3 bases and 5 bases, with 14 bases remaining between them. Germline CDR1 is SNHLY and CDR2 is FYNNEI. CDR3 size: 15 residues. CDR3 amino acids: CASSDGGIIDQPQHF. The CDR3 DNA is TGTGCCAGCAGTGATGGGGGTATAATCGATCAGCCCCAGCATTTT.

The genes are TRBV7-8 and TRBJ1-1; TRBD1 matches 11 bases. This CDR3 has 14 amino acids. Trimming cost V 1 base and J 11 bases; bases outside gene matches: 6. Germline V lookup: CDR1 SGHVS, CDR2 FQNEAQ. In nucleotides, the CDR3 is TGTGCCAGCAGCTTAGTTGGACAGGGGGCTGTCGCTTTCTTT. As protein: CASSLVGQGAVAFF. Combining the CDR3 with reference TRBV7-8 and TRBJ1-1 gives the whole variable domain GAGVSQSPRYKVAKRGQDVALRCDPISGHVSLFWYQQALGQGPEFLTYFQNEAQLDKSGLPSDRFFAERPEGSVSTLKIQRTQQEDSAVYLCASSLVGQGAVAFFGQGTRLTVV.

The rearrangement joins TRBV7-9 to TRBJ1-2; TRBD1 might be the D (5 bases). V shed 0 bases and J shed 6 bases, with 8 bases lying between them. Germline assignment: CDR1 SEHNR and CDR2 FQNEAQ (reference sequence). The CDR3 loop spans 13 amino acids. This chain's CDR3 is CASSLATADGYTF. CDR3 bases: TGTGCCAGCAGCTTAGCGACAGCCGATGGCTACACCTTC.

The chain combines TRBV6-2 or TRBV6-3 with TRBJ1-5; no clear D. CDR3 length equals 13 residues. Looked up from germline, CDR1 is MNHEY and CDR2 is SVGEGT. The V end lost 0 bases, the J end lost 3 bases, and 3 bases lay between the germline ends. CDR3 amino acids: CASSYSTNQPQHF. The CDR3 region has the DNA TGTGCCAGCAGTTACTCCACCAATCAGCCCCAGCATTTT.

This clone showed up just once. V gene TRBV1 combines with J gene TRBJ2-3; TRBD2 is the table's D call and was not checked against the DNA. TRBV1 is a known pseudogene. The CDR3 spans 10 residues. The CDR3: CTSGLDTQYF. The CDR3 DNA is TGCACCAGCGGACTGGATACGCAGTATTTT.

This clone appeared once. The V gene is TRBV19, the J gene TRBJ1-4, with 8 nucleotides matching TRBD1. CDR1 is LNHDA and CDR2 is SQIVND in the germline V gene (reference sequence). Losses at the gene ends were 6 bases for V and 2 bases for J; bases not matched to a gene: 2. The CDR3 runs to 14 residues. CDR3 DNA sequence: TGTGCCAGTAGCCGACAGGGGACTAATGAAAAACTGTTTTTT. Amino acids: CASSRQGTNEKLFF.

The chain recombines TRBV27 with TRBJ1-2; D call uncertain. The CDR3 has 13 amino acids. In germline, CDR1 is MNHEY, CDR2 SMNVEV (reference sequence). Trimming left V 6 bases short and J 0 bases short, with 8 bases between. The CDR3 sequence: CASSIQANYGYTF. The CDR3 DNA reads TGTGCCAGCAGCATACAAGCTAACTATGGCTACACCTTC.

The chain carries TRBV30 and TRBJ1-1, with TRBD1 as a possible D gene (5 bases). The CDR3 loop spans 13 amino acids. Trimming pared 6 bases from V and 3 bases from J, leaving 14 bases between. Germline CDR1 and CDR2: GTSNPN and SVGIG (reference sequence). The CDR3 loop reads CACSTDKDTEAFF. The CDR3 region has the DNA TGTGCCTGTTCTACGGACAAGGACACTGAAGCTTTCTTT.

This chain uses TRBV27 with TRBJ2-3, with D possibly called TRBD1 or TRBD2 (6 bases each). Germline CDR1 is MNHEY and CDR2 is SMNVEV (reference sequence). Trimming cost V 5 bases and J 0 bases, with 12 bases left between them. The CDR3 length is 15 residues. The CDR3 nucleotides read TGTGCCAGCAGTGTTCGGGGGCCGAGCACAGATACGCAGTATTTT. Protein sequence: CASSVRGPSTDTQYF.

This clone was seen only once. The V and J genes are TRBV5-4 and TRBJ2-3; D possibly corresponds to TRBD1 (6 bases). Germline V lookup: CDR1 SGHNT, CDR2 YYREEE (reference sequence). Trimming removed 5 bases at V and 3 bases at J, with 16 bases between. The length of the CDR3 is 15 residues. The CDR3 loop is CASRRGAGATDTQYF. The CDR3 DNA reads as TGTGCCAGCAGAAGAGGGGCAGGGGCAACAGATACGCAGTATTTT.

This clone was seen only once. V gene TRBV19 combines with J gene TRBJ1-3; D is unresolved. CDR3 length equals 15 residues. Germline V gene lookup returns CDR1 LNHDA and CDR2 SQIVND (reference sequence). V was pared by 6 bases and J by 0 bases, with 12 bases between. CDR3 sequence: CASRGPVSSGNTIYF. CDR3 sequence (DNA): TGTGCCAGTAGGGGCCCGGTGAGCTCTGGAAACACCATATATTTT.

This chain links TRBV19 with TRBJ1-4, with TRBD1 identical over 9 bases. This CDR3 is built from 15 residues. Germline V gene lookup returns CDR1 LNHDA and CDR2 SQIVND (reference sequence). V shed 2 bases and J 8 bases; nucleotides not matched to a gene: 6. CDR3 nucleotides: TGTGCCAGTAGTATATCCGGGACAGGGAGGGAAAAACTGTTTTTT. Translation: CASSISGTGREKLFF.